This T cell receptor (beta chain) was recorded in a study of identical twins. Trimming took 4 bases from V and 6 from J; bases not matched to a gene: 6. CDR3 size: 15 residues. The germline gives CDR1 SGHDN, CDR2 FVKESK. MiXCR, run by TCRdb on the 5' RACE reads, gives a single entry per CDR3 protein. The sample lists roughly 720,000 distinct CDR3 sequences, 15% to 20% occurring once. These data also formed part of another study, on T cells expressing NK-cell markers. That work states: There were four donors in whom these clonotypes also led the CD3+CD56-NKG2C+ fraction.

Sequencing was done on a sample of PBMCs. The TCR originated in a woman aged 18-29 years in good health. The V and J genes are TRBV14 and TRBJ2-2, with TRBD1 identical over 9 bases. The CDR3 nucleotides read TGTGCCAGCAGCCGGGACAGGGTTGGTGCCGGGGAGCTGTTTTTT. It specifies CASSRDRVGAGELFF. Based on the CDR3 plus reference TRBV14 and TRBJ2-2, the full variable domain is EAGVTQFPSHSVIEKGQTVTLRCDPISGHDNLYWYRRVMGKEIKFLLHFVKESKQDESGMPNNRFLAERTGGTYSTLKVQPAELEDSGVYFCASSRDRVGAGELFFGEGSRLTVL.